The rows below give T cell receptor beta chains drawn from one sample of a study of cytomegalovirus exposure and HLA in healthy donors. Clones were sequenced by immunoSEQ multiplex PCR, and TCRdb holds only the in-frame ones, with some missing. This sample has about 50,000 clones, with roughly 92% found just once. The material sequenced was PBMCs. All receptors derive from a man between 18 and 29 years old in good health and CMV-seronegative. Both conserved end residues are part of each CDR3. Fields, in order: clone size, V gene, J gene, D gene, CDR3 protein, CDR3 DNA. A D gene is named only where the DNA matches it firmly. Where a row states a size, it is once, few, many or the class of an expanded clone; other rows omit it.

abundance: once
v_gene: TRBV21-1
j_gene: TRBJ2-7
d_gene: -
CDR3aa: CASSKRSLREPYEQYF
CDR3nt: TGTGCCAGCAGCAAAAGATCGCTCCGGGAACCCTACGAGCAGTACTTC

abundance: -
v_gene: TRBV11-3
j_gene: TRBJ2-7
d_gene: TRBD1
CDR3aa: CASSQTGTYEQYF
CDR3nt: TGTGCCAGCAGCCAGACAGGGACCTACGAGCAGTACTTC

abundance: -
v_gene: TRBV7-2
j_gene: TRBJ2-7
d_gene: -
CDR3aa: CASSLIGGKGTYEQYF
CDR3nt: TGTGCCAGCAGCTTAATCGGCGGGAAGGGGACCTACGAGCAGTACTTC

abundance: -
v_gene: TRBV27
j_gene: TRBJ2-7
d_gene: TRBD2
CDR3aa: CASSQRLAESYEQYF
CDR3nt: TGTGCCAGCAGTCAAAGACTAGCGGAATCCTACGAGCAGTACTTC

abundance: -
v_gene: TRBV23-1
j_gene: TRBJ1-4
d_gene: -
CDR3aa: CASSQFRQEGPTNEKLFF
CDR3nt: TGCGCCAGCAGTCAATTTCGGCAGGAGGGTCCAACTAATGAAAAACTGTTTTTT

abundance: -
v_gene: TRBV10-1
j_gene: TRBJ1-5
d_gene: TRBD1
CDR3aa: CASSGQGGHQPQHF
CDR3nt: TGCGCCAGCAGTGGACAGGGGGGGCATCAGCCCCAGCATTTT

abundance: -
v_gene: TRBV7-9
j_gene: TRBJ2-3
d_gene: -
CDR3aa: CASRRGSNTDTQYF
CDR3nt: TGTGCCAGCAGACGAGGCTCTAACACAGATACGCAGTATTTT

abundance: -
v_gene: TRBV18
j_gene: TRBJ1-4
d_gene: -
CDR3aa: CASSPLEEINEKLFF
CDR3nt: TGTGCCAGCTCACCACTCGAGGAGATCAATGAAAAACTGTTTTTT

abundance: -
v_gene: TRBV5-4
j_gene: TRBJ2-7
d_gene: TRBD2
CDR3aa: CASSLAGPSSYEQYF
CDR3nt: TGTGCCAGCAGCTTAGCGGGACCCAGTTCCTACGAGCAGTACTTC

abundance: few
v_gene: TRBV6-5
j_gene: TRBJ2-5
d_gene: TRBD2
CDR3aa: CASSIAGERETQYF
CDR3nt: TGTGCCAGCAGTATAGCGGGAGAGCGAGAGACCCAGTACTTC

abundance: -
v_gene: TRBV28
j_gene: TRBJ2-5
d_gene: TRBD2
CDR3aa: CASAASSGSQETQYF
CDR3nt: TGTGCCAGCGCCGCGTCTAGCGGGTCTCAAGAGACCCAGTACTTC

abundance: -
v_gene: TRBV28
j_gene: TRBJ2-2
d_gene: TRBD2
CDR3aa: CASSLSGRPTGELFF
CDR3nt: TGTGCCAGCAGCCTCAGCGGGAGACCCACCGGGGAGCTGTTTTTT

abundance: -
v_gene: TRBV7-2
j_gene: TRBJ1-5
d_gene: -
CDR3aa: CASSFNSNQPQHF
CDR3nt: TGTGCCAGCAGCTTTAATAGCAATCAGCCCCAGCATTTT

abundance: -
v_gene: TRBV6-5
j_gene: TRBJ2-7
d_gene: TRBD1
CDR3aa: CASSRTGLTYEQYF
CDR3nt: TGTGCCAGCAGTCGGACAGGACTGACCTACGAGCAGTACTTC

abundance: -
v_gene: TRBV7-2
j_gene: TRBJ2-1
d_gene: TRBD2
CDR3aa: CASSRRSGRLNNEQFF
CDR3nt: TGTGCCAGCAGCAGACGAAGCGGGAGACTGAACAATGAGCAGTTCTTC

abundance: -
v_gene: TRBV27
j_gene: TRBJ2-1
d_gene: -
CDR3aa: CASRITGRKYNEQFF
CDR3nt: TGTGCCAGCAGAATTACAGGGCGAAAGTACAATGAGCAGTTCTTC

abundance: -
v_gene: TRBV10-3
j_gene: TRBJ2-1
d_gene: TRBD2
CDR3aa: CATFRGEEQFF
CDR3nt: TGTGCCACCTTTCGGGGGGAAGAGCAGTTCTTC

abundance: -
v_gene: TRBV28
j_gene: TRBJ1-1
d_gene: -
CDR3aa: CASSPPGGGQGRNTEAFF
CDR3nt: TGTGCCAGCAGCCCTCCGGGAGGGGGGCAGGGCAGAAACACTGAAGCTTTCTTT

abundance: -
v_gene: TRBV4-1
j_gene: TRBJ2-7
d_gene: -
CDR3aa: CASSQDSTVYEQYF
CDR3nt: TGCGCCAGCAGCCAAGATAGTACAGTCTACGAGCAGTACTTC

abundance: -
v_gene: TRBV7-9
j_gene: TRBJ2-1
d_gene: -
CDR3aa: CASSPPFGGTLNEQFF
CDR3nt: TGTGCCAGCAGCCCTCCGTTTGGCGGAACCCTCAATGAGCAGTTCTTC

abundance: -
v_gene: TRBV11-2
j_gene: TRBJ2-7
d_gene: -
CDR3aa: CASSPRGGGNYEQYF
CDR3nt: TGTGCCAGCAGCCCGCGAGGGGGGGGGAACTACGAGCAGTACTTC

abundance: -
v_gene: TRBV5-6
j_gene: TRBJ2-7
d_gene: -
CDR3aa: CASSLGATFPVPYEQYF
CDR3nt: TGTGCCAGCAGCTTGGGGGCCACCTTTCCAGTTCCCTACGAGCAGTACTTC

abundance: -
v_gene: TRBV4-2
j_gene: TRBJ2-7
d_gene: -
CDR3aa: CASSRTDSAYEQYF
CDR3nt: TGTGCCAGCAGCCGCACGGACTCGGCCTACGAGCAGTACTTC

abundance: -
v_gene: TRBV7-9
j_gene: TRBJ2-1
d_gene: -
CDR3aa: CASSFQVGTSLNNEQFF
CDR3nt: TGTGCCAGCAGCTTCCAAGTCGGTACTTCTTTAAACAATGAGCAGTTCTTC

abundance: -
v_gene: TRBV7-3
j_gene: TRBJ2-7
d_gene: TRBD1
CDR3aa: CASSFSPGGSEQYF
CDR3nt: TGTGCCAGCAGCTTTAGCCCAGGGGGCTCCGAGCAGTACTTC

abundance: once
v_gene: TRBV28
j_gene: TRBJ1-1
d_gene: -
CDR3aa: CASSLLAGNTEAFF
CDR3nt: TGTGCCAGCAGTTTACTTGCAGGGAACACTGAAGCTTTCTTT

abundance: few
v_gene: TRBV7-8
j_gene: TRBJ2-7
d_gene: -
CDR3aa: CASSLVVGLHEQYF
CDR3nt: TGTGCCAGCAGCTTAGTCGTGGGGCTACACGAGCAGTACTTC

abundance: -
v_gene: TRBV4-1
j_gene: TRBJ2-2
d_gene: -
CDR3aa: CASSQDISNTGELFF
CDR3nt: TGCGCCAGCAGCCAAGATATCTCCAACACCGGGGAGCTGTTTTTT

abundance: once
v_gene: TRBV19
j_gene: TRBJ1-1
d_gene: -
CDR3aa: CASRSQGLNTEAFF
CDR3nt: TGTGCCAGTAGGTCACAGGGCTTGAACACTGAAGCTTTCTTT

abundance: -
v_gene: TRBV28
j_gene: TRBJ2-7
d_gene: -
CDR3aa: CASSFSSYEQYF
CDR3nt: TGTGCCAGCAGTTTTAGCTCCTACGAGCAGTACTTC

abundance: once
v_gene: TRBV5-1
j_gene: TRBJ2-7
d_gene: -
CDR3aa: CASSLEGGYEQYF
CDR3nt: TGCGCCAGCAGCTTGGAGGGCGGGTACGAGCAGTACTTC

abundance: -
v_gene: TRBV6-7
j_gene: TRBJ2-7
d_gene: -
CDR3aa: CASILDPGYEQYF
CDR3nt: TGTGCCAGCATCCTGGATCCGGGCTACGAGCAGTACTTC

abundance: -
v_gene: TRBV25-1
j_gene: TRBJ1-2
d_gene: -
CDR3aa: CASSEGGGGNPYTF
CDR3nt: TGTGCCAGCAGTGAGGGAGGGGGGGGAAATCCCTACACCTTC

abundance: -
v_gene: TRBV5-6
j_gene: TRBJ2-7
d_gene: TRBD2
CDR3aa: CASSLVSGLENYEQYF
CDR3nt: TGTGCCAGCAGCTTGGTTTCCGGACTAGAGAATTACGAGCAGTACTTC

abundance: -
v_gene: TRBV6-6
j_gene: TRBJ2-1
d_gene: -
CDR3aa: CASSQRTVRLNEQFF
CDR3nt: TGTGCCAGCAGCCAGAGGACAGTCCGCCTAAATGAGCAGTTCTTC

abundance: -
v_gene: TRBV29-1
j_gene: TRBJ2-7
d_gene: -
CDR3aa: CSAVWAMNHEQYF
CDR3nt: TGCAGCGCTGTCTGGGCCATGAACCACGAGCAGTACTTC

abundance: -
v_gene: TRBV6-7
j_gene: TRBJ2-7
d_gene: TRBD2
CDR3aa: CAGNSGRCRRRSYEQYF
CDR3nt: TGTGCCGGAAATAGCGGGAGGTGCAGAAGAAGGTCCTACGAGCAGTACTTC

abundance: -
v_gene: TRBV29-1
j_gene: TRBJ1-2
d_gene: TRBD1
CDR3aa: CSAGEGGGHGYTF
CDR3nt: TGCAGCGCGGGTGAAGGGGGCGGTCATGGCTACACCTTC

abundance: once
v_gene: TRBV18
j_gene: TRBJ2-5
d_gene: TRBD2
CDR3aa: CASSRAGEWTQYF
CDR3nt: TGTGCCAGCTCCCGAGCGGGGGAGTGGACCCAGTACTTC

abundance: -
v_gene: TRBV29-1
j_gene: TRBJ1-2
d_gene: TRBD1
CDR3aa: CSVSGGAFGYTF
CDR3nt: TGCAGCGTGTCAGGGGGCGCCTTTGGCTACACCTTC

abundance: -
v_gene: TRBV4-3
j_gene: TRBJ2-1
d_gene: -
CDR3aa: CASSQGVRSGLMDEQFF
CDR3nt: TGCGCCAGCAGCCAAGGAGTGAGGAGCGGTCTTATGGATGAGCAGTTCTTC

abundance: -
v_gene: TRBV7-8
j_gene: TRBJ1-1
d_gene: -
CDR3aa: CASSPGGAGAFF
CDR3nt: TGTGCCAGCAGCCCCGGCGGGGCCGGAGCTTTCTTT

abundance: -
v_gene: TRBV10-3
j_gene: TRBJ1-2
d_gene: TRBD1
CDR3aa: CAIRPGQGNYGYTF
CDR3nt: TGTGCCATCAGACCGGGACAGGGTAACTATGGCTACACCTTC

abundance: once
v_gene: TRBV19
j_gene: TRBJ1-5
d_gene: TRBD1
CDR3aa: CASSLGQGIGIAYSNQPQHF
CDR3nt: TGTGCCAGTAGCCTCGGACAGGGAATAGGTATAGCGTATAGCAATCAGCCCCAGCATTTT

abundance: -
v_gene: TRBV28
j_gene: TRBJ2-7
d_gene: TRBD1
CDR3aa: CASSFNYQGDYEQYF
CDR3nt: TGTGCCAGCAGTTTCAATTACCAGGGGGACTACGAGCAGTACTTC

abundance: -
v_gene: TRBV7-9
j_gene: TRBJ2-1
d_gene: TRBD2
CDR3aa: CASSPRLAGTFYNEQFF
CDR3nt: TGTGCCAGCAGCCCACGACTAGCGGGGACTTTCTACAATGAGCAGTTCTTC

abundance: -
v_gene: TRBV4-2
j_gene: TRBJ2-2
d_gene: TRBD2
CDR3aa: CASSQETSGRTGELFF
CDR3nt: TGTGCCAGCAGCCAAGAGACTAGCGGGAGGACCGGGGAGCTGTTTTTT

abundance: -
v_gene: TRBV28
j_gene: TRBJ1-2
d_gene: TRBD1
CDR3aa: CASSSGQGLPNYGYTF
CDR3nt: TGTGCCAGCAGTTCAGGACAGGGCCTACCCAACTATGGCTACACCTTC

abundance: -
v_gene: TRBV28
j_gene: TRBJ2-2
d_gene: -
CDR3aa: CASSLLGSGELFF
CDR3nt: TGTGCCAGCAGTTTACTCGGGAGCGGGGAGCTGTTTTTT

abundance: -
v_gene: TRBV7-5
j_gene: TRBJ2-2
d_gene: -
CDR3aa: CARSLESETDCAGELFF
CDR3nt: TGTGCCAGAAGCTTAGAGTCCGAGACAGATTGTGCCGGGGAGCTGTTTTTT

abundance: once
v_gene: TRBV5-5
j_gene: TRBJ2-5
d_gene: -
CDR3aa: CASSLVAGRETQYF
CDR3nt: TGTGCCAGCAGCTTGGTCGCAGGGAGGGAGACCCAGTACTTC

abundance: -
v_gene: TRBV28
j_gene: TRBJ2-2
d_gene: -
CDR3aa: CASSFNGGPSGTGELFF
CDR3nt: TGTGCCAGCAGTTTTAACGGAGGGCCGTCGGGCACCGGGGAGCTGTTTTTT

abundance: -
v_gene: TRBV28
j_gene: TRBJ2-1
d_gene: TRBD2
CDR3aa: CASGTINNEQFF
CDR3nt: TGTGCCAGCGGGACTATTAACAATGAGCAGTTCTTC

abundance: -
v_gene: TRBV13
j_gene: TRBJ1-4
d_gene: -
CDR3aa: CASSLLRGATNEKLFF
CDR3nt: TGTGCCAGCAGCTTACTAAGGGGCGCAACTAATGAAAAACTGTTTTTT